The clone carrying this T cell receptor beta chain came up many times. Profiling relied on immunoSEQ multiplex PCR, and the TCRdb table lists in-frame clones only, not all of them. Of roughly 95,000 clones listed, about nine tenths were seen once; the top ten hold 0.85% to 1%. The sample originates from a study of control samples from healthy donors and cancer patients. Germline trimming cut 4 bases from V and 10 bases from J; bases unmatched to any gene: 13. Germline V lookup: CDR1 LGHDT, CDR2 YNNKEL (reference sequence). The CDR3 is 16 amino acids. The clonotype comes from a woman in her twenties or thirties in good health. Input material: blood. The chain links TRBV3-1 (or the pseudogene TRBV3-2) to TRBJ1-6; 7 bases are a match to TRBD1. The CDR3 sequence: CASSRGGGGGRSPLHF. In DNA, the CDR3 is TGTGCCAGCAGCCGAGGGGGAGGGGGCGGACGATCACCCCTCCACTTT.